This T cell receptor (beta chain) was recorded in a study of CD8+ T cells in alopecia areata. Overall study context: Each of the treated patients was given oral tofacitinib, 5 to 10 mg twice daily, for moderate-to-severe alopecia areata. Severity scores in treated patients reflected the percentage of scalp affected. Study results and caveats: Tofacitinib significantly lowered scalp clonality and expanded CD8+ clones among the top 100.

A remark on this clone: Its antigen is not identified.

Between the trimmed V and J ends, which lost 3 bases and 2 bases, there was a span of 9 bases. Germline V gene sequence: CDR1 SQVTM, CDR2 ANQGSEA. The CDR3 totals 13 residues. After isolation, RNA underwent reverse transcription to generate cDNA as the sequencing template. TCRdb's copy holds only in-frame clones and misses some; the assay was immunoSEQ multiplex PCR. This table has 75,000 to 85,000 clones, roughly 70% appearing once. Treatment denoted: oral pan-JAK inhibitor, 5-10 mg twice daily. This chain uses TRBV29-1 with TRBJ2-3, with D unresolved. Sample: CD8+ T cells sorted from blood, taken at week 24, from a patient treated with tofacitinib. The TCR was taken from a human donor with alopecia areata. The CDR3 loop is CSVEESYTDTQYF. CDR3 nucleotides: TGCAGCGTTGAGGAGAGTTACACAGATACGCAGTATTTT.